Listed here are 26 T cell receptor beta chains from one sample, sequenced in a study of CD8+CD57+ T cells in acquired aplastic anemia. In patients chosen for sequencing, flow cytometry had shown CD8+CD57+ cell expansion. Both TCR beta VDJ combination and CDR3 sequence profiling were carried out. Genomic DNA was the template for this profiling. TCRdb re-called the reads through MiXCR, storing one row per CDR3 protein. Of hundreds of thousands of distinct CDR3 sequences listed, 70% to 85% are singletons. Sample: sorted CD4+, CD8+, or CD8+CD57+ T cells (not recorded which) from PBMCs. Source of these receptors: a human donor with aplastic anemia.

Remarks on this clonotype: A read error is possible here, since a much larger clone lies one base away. The CDR3 loop reads CASSLDREHETQYF. CDR3 DNA sequence: TGTGCCAGCAGCTTGGACAGGGAGCATGAGACCCAGTACTTC. The rearrangement joins TRBV5-5 to TRBJ2-5, with D maybe TRBD1 (6 bases). The germline V gene has CDR1 SGHKS and CDR2 YYEKEE (reference sequence). This CDR3 has 14 residues. Trimming shortened V by 0 bases and J by 5 bases, and 11 bases separated the two germline ends.

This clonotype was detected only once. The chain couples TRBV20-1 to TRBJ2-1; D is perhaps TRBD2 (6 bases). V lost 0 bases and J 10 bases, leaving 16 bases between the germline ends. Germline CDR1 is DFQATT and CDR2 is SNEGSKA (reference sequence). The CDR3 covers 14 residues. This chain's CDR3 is CSARDNLRAGEQFF. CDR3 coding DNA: TGCAGTGCTAGAGATAACTTGAGGGCGGGAGAGCAGTTCTTC.

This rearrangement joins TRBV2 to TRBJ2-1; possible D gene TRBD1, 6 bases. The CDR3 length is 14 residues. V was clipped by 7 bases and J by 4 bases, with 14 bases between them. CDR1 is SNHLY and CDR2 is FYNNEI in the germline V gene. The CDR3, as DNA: TGTGCCAGCAACCAGGGGCCCAATTACAATGAGCAGTTCTTC. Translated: CASNQGPNYNEQFF. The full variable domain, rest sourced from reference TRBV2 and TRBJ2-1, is EPEVTQTPSHQVTQMGQEVILRCVPISNHLYFYWYRQILGQKVEFLVSFYNNEISEKSEIFDDQFSVERPDGSNFTLKIRSTKLEDSAMYFCASNQGPNYNEQFFGPGTRLTVL.

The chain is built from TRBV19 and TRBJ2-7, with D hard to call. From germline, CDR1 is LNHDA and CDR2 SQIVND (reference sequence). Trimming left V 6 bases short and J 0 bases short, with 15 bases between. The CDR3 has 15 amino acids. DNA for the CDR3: TGTGCCAGTAGCTTTACAGCCAAGGGCTCCTACGAGCAGTACTTC. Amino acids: CASSFTAKGSYEQYF.

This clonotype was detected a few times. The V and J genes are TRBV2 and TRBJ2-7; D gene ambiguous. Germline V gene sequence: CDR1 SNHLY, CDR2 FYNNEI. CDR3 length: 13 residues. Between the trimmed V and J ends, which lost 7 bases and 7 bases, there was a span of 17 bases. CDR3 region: CASTGTQGGEQYF. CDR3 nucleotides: TGTGCCAGCACGGGTACCCAAGGTGGGGAGCAGTACTTC.

CDR3 DNA sequence: TGTGCCAGCAGCCAGGGGCTAATAGGGAGCACTGAAGCTTTCTTT. It specifies CASSQGLIGSTEAFF. This chain joins TRBV7-2 and TRBJ1-1; TRBD1 might be the D (6 bases). Germline V CDR1 and CDR2: SGHTA, FQGNSA. This CDR3 has 15 amino acids. The V gene lost 5 bases and the J gene lost 4 bases, with 17 bases spanning the gap.

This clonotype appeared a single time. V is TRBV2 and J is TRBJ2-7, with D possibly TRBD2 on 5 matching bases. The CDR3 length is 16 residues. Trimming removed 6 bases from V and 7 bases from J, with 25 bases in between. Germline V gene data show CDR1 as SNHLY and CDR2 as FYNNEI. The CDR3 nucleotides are TGTGCCAGCAGGGACGCGGGCACAGATACGCAGGATGAGCAGTACGTC. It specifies CASRDAGTDTQDEQYV.

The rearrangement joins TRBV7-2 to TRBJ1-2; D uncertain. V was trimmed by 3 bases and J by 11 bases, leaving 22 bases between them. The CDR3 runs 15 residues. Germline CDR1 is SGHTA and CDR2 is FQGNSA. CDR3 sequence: CASSFTLRPTTGYTF. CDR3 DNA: TGTGCCAGCAGCTTCACTCTACGTCCGACCACTGGGTACACCTTC.

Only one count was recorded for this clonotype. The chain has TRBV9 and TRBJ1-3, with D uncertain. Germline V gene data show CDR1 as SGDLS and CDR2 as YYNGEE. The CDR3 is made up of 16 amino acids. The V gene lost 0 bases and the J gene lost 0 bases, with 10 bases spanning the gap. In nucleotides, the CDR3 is TGTGCCAGCAGCGTAGAGGGCGGGAACTCTGGAAACACCATATATTTT. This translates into CASSVEGGNSGNTIYF.

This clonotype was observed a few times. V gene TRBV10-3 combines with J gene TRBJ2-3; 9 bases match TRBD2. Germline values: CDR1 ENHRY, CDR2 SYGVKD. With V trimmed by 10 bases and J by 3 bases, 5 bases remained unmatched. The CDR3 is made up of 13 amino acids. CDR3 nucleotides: TGTGCCAACGGGACTAGCCGTACAGATACGCAGTATTTT. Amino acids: CANGTSRTDTQYF.

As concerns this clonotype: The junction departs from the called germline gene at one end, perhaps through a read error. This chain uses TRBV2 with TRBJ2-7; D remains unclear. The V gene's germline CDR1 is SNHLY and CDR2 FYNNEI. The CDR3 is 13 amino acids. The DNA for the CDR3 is TGTGCCAGCAGTGAATGGGTCACAGATGCGCAGTATTTC. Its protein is CASSEWVTDAQYF.

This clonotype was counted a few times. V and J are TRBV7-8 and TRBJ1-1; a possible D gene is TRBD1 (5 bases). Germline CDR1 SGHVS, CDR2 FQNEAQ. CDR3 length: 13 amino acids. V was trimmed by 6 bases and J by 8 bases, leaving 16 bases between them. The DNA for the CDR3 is TGTGCCAGCAGTCACGGGACGGTGGGGGAAGCTTTCTTT. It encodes CASSHGTVGEAFF.

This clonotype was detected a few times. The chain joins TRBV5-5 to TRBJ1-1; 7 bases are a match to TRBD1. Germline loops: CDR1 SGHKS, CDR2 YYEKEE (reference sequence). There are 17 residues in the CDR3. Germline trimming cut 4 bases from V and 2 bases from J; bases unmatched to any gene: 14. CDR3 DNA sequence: TGTGCCAGCAGCGCCGGCGACCGACAGGGAGGAAACACTGAAGCTTTCTTT. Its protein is CASSAGDRQGGNTEAFF.

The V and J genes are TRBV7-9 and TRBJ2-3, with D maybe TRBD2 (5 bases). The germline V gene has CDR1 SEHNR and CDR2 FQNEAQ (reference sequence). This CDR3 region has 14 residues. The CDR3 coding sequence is TGTGGCGGCAGCGTGACGGGAAGCCCCGATACGCAGTATTTT. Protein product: CGGSVTGSPDTQYF.

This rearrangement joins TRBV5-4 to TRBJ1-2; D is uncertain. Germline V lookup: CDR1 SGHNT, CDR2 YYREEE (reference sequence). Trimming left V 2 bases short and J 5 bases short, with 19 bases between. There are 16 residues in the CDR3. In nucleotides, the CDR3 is TGTGCCAGCAGCTTAGTGGCCTACGGGCTCGTATATGGCTACACCTTC. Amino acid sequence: CASSLVAYGLVYGYTF. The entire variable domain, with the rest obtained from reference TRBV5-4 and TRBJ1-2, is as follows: ETGVTQSPTHLIKTRGQQVTLRCSSQSGHNTVSWYQQALGQGPQFIFQYYREEENGRGNFPPRFSGLQFPNYSSELNVNALELDDSALYLCASSLVAYGLVYGYTFGSGTRLTVV.

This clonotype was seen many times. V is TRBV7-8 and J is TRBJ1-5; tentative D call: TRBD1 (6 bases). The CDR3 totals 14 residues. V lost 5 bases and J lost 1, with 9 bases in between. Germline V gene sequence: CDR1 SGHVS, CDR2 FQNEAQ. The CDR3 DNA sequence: TGTGCCAGCAGCCGGACAGTGAGCAATCAGCCCCAGCATTTT. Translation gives CASSRTVSNQPQHF.

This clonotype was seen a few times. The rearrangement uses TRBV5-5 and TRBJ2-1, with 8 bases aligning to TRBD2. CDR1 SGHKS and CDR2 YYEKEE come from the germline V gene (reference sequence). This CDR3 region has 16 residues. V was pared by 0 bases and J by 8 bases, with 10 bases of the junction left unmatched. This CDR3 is CASSLEKGGGSDEQFF. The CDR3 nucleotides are TGTGCCAGCAGCTTGGAAAAGGGCGGGGGGAGCGATGAGCAGTTCTTC.

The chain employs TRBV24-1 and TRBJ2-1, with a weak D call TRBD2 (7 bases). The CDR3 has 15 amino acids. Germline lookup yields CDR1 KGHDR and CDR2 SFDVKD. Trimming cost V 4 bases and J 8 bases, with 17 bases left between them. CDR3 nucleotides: TGTGCCACCAGTGACGAACAGACGGGGGGCGATGAGCAGTTCTTC. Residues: CATSDEQTGGDEQFF.

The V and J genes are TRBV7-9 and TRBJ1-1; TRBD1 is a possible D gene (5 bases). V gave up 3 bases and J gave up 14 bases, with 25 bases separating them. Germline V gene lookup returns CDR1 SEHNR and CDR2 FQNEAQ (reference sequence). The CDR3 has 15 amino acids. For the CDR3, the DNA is TGTGCCAGCAGCTTTCAAAGAACCGGGGGGAGCGATGCGTTCTTT. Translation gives CASSFQRTGGSDAFF.

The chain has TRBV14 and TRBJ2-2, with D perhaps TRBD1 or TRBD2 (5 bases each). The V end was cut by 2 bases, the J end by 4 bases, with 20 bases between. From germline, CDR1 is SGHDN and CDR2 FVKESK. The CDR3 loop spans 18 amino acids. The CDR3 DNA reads TGTGCCAGCAGCCAAACCCCTACTAAGGCAGGGAGCACCGGGGAGCTGTTTTTT. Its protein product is CASSQTPTKAGSTGELFF.

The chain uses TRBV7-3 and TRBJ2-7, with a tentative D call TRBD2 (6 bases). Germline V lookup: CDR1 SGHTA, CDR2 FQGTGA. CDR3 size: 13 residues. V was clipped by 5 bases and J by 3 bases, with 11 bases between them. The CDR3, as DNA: TGTGCCAGCAGCGCGGGGAGCGGCTACGAGCAGTACTTC. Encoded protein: CASSAGSGYEQYF.

The CDR3 DNA reads TGTGCCGTATACAGGAGGGAGAATGAGCAGTACGTC. Protein sequence: CAVYRRENEQYV. The chain joins TRBV19 to TRBJ2-1, with D maybe TRBD2 (6 bases). Near its end, the DNA agrees better with TRBJ2-7, so the J call may be wrong. This CDR3 region has 12 residues. Germline CDR1 reads LNHDA; CDR2 reads SQIVND (reference sequence).

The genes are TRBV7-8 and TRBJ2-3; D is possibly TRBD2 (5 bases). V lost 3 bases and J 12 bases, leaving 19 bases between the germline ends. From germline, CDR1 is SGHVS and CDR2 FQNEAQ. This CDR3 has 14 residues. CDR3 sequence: CASSFEGDATTQYF. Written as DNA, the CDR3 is TGTGCCAGCAGCTTTGAGGGAGACGCGACTACCCAGTATTTT.

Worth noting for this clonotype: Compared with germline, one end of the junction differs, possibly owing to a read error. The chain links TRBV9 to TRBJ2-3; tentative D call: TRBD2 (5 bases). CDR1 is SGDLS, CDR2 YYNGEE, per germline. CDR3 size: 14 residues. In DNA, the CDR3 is TGTGCCAGCAGCGTAGGGGGAGAGACCACAGCTACGCATTTT. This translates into CASSVGGETTATHF.

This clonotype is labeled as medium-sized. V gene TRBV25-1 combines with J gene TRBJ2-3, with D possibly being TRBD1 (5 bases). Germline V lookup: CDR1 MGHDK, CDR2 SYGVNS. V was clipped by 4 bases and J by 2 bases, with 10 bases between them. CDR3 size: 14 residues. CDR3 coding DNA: TGTGCCAGCAGTGCCGGACACAACACAGATACGCAGTATTTT. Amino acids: CASSAGHNTDTQYF. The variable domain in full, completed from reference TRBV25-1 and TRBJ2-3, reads EADIYQTPRYLVIGTGKKITLECSQTMGHDKMYWYQQDPGMELHLIHYSYGVNSTEKGDLSSESTVSRIRTEHFPLTLESARPSHTSQYLCASSAGHNTDTQYFGPGTRLTVL.

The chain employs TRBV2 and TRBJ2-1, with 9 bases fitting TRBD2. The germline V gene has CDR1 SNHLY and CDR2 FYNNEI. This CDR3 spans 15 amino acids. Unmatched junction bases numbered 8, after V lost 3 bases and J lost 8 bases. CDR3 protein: CASSEGTSKRHEQFF. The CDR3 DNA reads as TGTGCCAGCAGTGAGGGGACTAGCAAGCGGCATGAGCAGTTCTTC.